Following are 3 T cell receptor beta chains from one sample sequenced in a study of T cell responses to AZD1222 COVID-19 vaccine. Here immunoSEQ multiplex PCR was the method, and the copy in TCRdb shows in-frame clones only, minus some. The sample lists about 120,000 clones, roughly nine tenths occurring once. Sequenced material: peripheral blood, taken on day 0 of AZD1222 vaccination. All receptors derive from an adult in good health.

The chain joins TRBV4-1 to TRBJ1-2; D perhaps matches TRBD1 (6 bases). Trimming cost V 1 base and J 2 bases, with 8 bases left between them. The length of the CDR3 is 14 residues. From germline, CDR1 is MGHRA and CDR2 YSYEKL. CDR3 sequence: CASSQGTENYGYTF. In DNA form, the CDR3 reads TGCGCCAGCAGCCAAGGGACAGAGAACTATGGCTACACCTTC.

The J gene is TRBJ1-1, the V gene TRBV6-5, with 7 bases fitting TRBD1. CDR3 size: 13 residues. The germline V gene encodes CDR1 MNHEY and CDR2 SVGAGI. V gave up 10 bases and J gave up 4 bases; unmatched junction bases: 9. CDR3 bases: TGTGCCACCGAAATTCAGGGGGGCACTGAAGCTTTCTTT. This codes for CATEIQGGTEAFF.

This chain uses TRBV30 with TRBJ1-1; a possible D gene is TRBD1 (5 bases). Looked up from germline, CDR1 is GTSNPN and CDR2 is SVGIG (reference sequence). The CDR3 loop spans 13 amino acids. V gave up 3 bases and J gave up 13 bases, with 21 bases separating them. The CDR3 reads CAWSDRDRLLVFF. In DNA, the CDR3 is TGTGCCTGGAGCGACCGGGACCGACTCCTTGTTTTCTTT.